This T cell receptor beta chain was identified in a study of cytomegalovirus exposure and HLA in healthy donors. As for the study in general: Tens of millions of unique TCRs from HLA-typed donors were held in an early data release. Whole-study results and caveats: Several of the most significant clusters appeared, in a later analysis, to be linked to common viral pathogens. Among TCR beta chains of equal frequency, HLA-associated ones were more clonally expanded in a later analysis. Earlier analysis looked at TCR beta V segments, and most were productive about 87% or about 30% of the time.

V shed 5 bases and J 0 bases; nucleotides not matched to a gene: 4. The CDR3 spans 16 residues. Germline V gene sequence: CDR1 SGHVS, CDR2 FQNEAQ. This PCR relied on a set of 60 Vbeta primers and 13 Jbeta primers. Sequenced by immunoSEQ multiplex PCR; TCRdb stores in-frame clones only, minus some. Among some 190,000 clones, 70% to 75% were seen once, and the ten largest hold approximately 4.8%. A remark on this clone: As yet, its antigen is unknown.

The clonotype comes from a man aged 25-40 years in good health and CMV-seropositive. The chain employs TRBV7-8 and TRBJ2-2, with TRBD2 matching over 9 bases. Input material: PBMCs. The CDR3 sequence: CASSLTSGANTGELFF. CDR3 bases: TGTGCCAGCAGCCTGACTAGCGGTGCGAACACCGGGGAGCTGTTTTTT.